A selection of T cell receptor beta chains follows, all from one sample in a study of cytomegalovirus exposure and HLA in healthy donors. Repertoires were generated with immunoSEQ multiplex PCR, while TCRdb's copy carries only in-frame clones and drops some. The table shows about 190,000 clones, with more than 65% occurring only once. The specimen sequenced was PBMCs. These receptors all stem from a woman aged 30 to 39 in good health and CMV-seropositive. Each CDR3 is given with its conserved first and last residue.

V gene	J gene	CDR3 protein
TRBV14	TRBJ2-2	CASSQERVAGTGELFF
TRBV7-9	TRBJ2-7	CASSPTGRSYEQYF
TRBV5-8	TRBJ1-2	CASSLVRTGGVYGYTF
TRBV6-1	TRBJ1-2	CASSRLQGIYGYTF
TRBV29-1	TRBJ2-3	CSVEDQPGTPTDTQYF
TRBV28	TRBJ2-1	CASSTIAGGPDNEQFF
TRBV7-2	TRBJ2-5	CASSTGGRMQETQYF
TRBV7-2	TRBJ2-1	CASSLTWASGSYNEQFF
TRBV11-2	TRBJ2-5	CASSLVSRASVETQYF
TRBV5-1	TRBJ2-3	CASSLAGVSGTQYF
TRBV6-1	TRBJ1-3	CASSDLPRGSYSGNTIYF
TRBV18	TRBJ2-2	CASSPDGRVYGELFF
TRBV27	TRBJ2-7	CASSLSQGAYEQYF
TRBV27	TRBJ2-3	CASRPGTPITDTQYF
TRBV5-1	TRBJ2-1	CASSLYTGGYNEQFF
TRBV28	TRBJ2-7	CASRLSDRVLGEQYF
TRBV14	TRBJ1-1	CASSQAIGDRVSTEAFF
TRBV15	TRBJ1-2	CATSRDRRQRYGYTF
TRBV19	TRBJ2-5	CASSTSGIQETQYF
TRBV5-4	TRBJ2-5	CASSLASGVGETQYF
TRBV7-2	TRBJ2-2	CASSLDTRENGELFF
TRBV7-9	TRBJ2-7	CASSPDSPCEQYF
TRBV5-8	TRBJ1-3	CASSFQGTSLGNTIYF
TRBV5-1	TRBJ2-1	CASSNPSSGNYNEQFF
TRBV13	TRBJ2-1	CASSRGGTSGRGAGFF
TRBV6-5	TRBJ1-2	CASSTGTGVYGYTF
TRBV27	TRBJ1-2	CASSSGGELYGYTF
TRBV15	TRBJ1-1	CATSRRSGVNTEAFF